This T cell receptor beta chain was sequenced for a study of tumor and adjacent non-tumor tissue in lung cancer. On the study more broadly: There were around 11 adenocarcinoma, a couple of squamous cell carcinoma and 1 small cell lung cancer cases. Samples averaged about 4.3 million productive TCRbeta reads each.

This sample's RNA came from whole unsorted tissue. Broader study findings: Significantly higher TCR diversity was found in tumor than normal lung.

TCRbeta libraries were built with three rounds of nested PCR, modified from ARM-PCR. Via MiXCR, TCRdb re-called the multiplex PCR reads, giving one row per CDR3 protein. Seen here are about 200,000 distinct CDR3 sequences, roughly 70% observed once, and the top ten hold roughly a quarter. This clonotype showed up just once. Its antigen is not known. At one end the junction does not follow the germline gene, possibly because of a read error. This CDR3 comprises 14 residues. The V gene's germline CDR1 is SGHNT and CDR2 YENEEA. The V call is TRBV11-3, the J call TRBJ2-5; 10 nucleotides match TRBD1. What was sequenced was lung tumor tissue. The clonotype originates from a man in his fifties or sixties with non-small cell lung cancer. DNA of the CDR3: TGTACCAGCAGTTGGGACAGGGGTAGCGAGACACAGTACTTC. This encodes CTSSWDRGSETQYF.